Listed here are 25 T cell receptor beta chains from one sample, sequenced in a study of PD-L1 blockade in urothelial cancer. Data came from immunoSEQ multiplex PCR; TCRdb stores just in-frame clones and leaves some out. This table holds about 82,000 clones, approximately 86% found once. The sample was PBMCs, taken around atezolizumab (anti-PD-L1) treatment. Source of these receptors: an older woman with urothelial cancer.

The chain has TRBV10-3 and TRBJ2-3; 16 nucleotides align to TRBD2. The trim removed 5 bases at V and 3 bases at J, leaving 5 bases unmatched. The germline V gene encodes CDR1 ENHRY and CDR2 SYGVKD. The CDR3 runs 17 residues. For the CDR3, the DNA is TGTGCCATCAGTCCCGGGACTAGCGGGGGGGTGACAGATACGCAGTATTTT. The encoded protein is CAISPGTSGGVTDTQYF.

This clone was counted between two and nine times. The CDR3 spells CASSLDRGNYGYTF. Written as DNA, the CDR3 is TGTGCCAGCAGCCTCGACAGGGGCAACTATGGCTACACCTTC. The chain recombines TRBV7-2 with TRBJ1-2, with TRBD1 matching 8 bases. The germline gives CDR1 SGHTA, CDR2 FQGNSA. V shed 5 bases, J shed 2 bases, and the junction held 4 bases outside the gene matches. The CDR3 loop spans 14 amino acids.

This chain joins TRBV5-1 and TRBJ1-3; a weak D match, TRBD1 (6 bases). The CDR3 loop spans 16 amino acids. V was clipped by 5 bases and J by 0 bases, with 15 bases between them. Germline values: CDR1 SGHRS, CDR2 YFSETQ. This chain's CDR3 is CASRQGQRLSGNTIYF. In DNA, the CDR3 is TGCGCCAGCAGACAAGGACAGCGCCTCTCTGGAAACACCATATATTTT. Combining the CDR3 with reference TRBV5-1 and TRBJ1-3 gives the whole variable domain KAGVTQTPRYLIKTRGQQVTLSCSPISGHRSVSWYQQTPGQGLQFLFEYFSETQRNKGNFPGRFSGRQFSNSRSEMNVSTLELGDSALYLCASRQGQRLSGNTIYFGEGSWLTVV.

The table lists this clone with a count of one. The germline gene is not matched at one end of the junction; a read error may be the cause. This chain links TRBV7-2 with TRBJ2-5; TRBD2 matches 12 bases. Germline values: CDR1 SGHTA, CDR2 FQGNSA. The CDR3 consists of 15 residues. Here the CDR3 reads CASSFTSGGQGTQYF. CDR3 in DNA: TGTGCCAGCAGCTTCACTAGCGGGGGGCAAGGGACCCAGTACTTC.

The chain couples TRBV27 to TRBJ2-1; D is undetermined. Trimming pared 8 bases from V and 3 bases from J, leaving 17 bases between. The CDR3 has 15 amino acids. The germline CDR1 and CDR2 sequences are MNHEY and SMNVEV (reference sequence). Here the CDR3 DNA reads TGTGCCAGCGCGATCCTCGAGGCTAACTACAATGAGCAGTTCTTC. It is translated as CASAILEANYNEQFF.

A few counts support this clone. The genes are TRBV10-3 and TRBJ1-5, with D perhaps TRBD1 (6 bases). The V gene lost 6 bases and the J gene lost 3 bases, with 9 bases spanning the gap. Per the germline V gene, CDR1 is ENHRY and CDR2 is SYGVKD. This CDR3 spans 13 amino acids. As DNA, the CDR3 is TGTGCCATCAGCAGGGGCCCCAATCAGCCCCAGCATTTT. This encodes CAISRGPNQPQHF.

The rearrangement joins TRBV4-2 to TRBJ2-2; 11 nucleotides align to TRBD2. Germline assignment: CDR1 LGHNA and CDR2 YNFKEQ. The length of the CDR3 is 16 residues. The V segment lost 3 bases and the J segment 3 bases; nucleotides outside the gene matches: 3. The CDR3 DNA follows: TGTGCCAGCAGCCATGTAGCGGGGGGGTACACCGGGGAGCTGTTTTTT. Protein: CASSHVAGGYTGELFF.

The chain recombines TRBV9 with TRBJ2-1; 14 bases agree with TRBD2. Germline values: CDR1 SGDLS, CDR2 YYNGEE. This CDR3 spans 15 amino acids. The V and J ends lost 3 bases and 5 bases, in that order; junction bases with no gene match: 1. CDR3 residues: CASSGTSGGNNEQFF. The CDR3 DNA follows: TGTGCCAGCAGCGGGACTAGCGGGGGGAACAATGAGCAGTTCTTC.

This clone was seen once. The rearrangement links TRBV11-3 to TRBJ2-3; D remains unclear. This CDR3 comprises 16 residues. Trimming removed 5 bases at V and 1 base at J, with 16 bases between. The germline CDR1 and CDR2 sequences are SGHNT and YENEEA. The DNA for the CDR3 is TGTGCCAGCAGCCTCGGCCTGCTCCGGGGCACAGATACGCAGTATTTT. Translation gives CASSLGLLRGTDTQYF.

This clone has just one count. The chain employs TRBV7-6 and TRBJ2-5; 10 bases are a match to TRBD2. With V trimmed by 1 base and J by 7 bases, 6 bases remained unmatched. The V gene's germline CDR1 is SGHVS and CDR2 FNYEAQ. The CDR3 spans 15 residues. CDR3 in amino acids: CASSLVFASGRTQYF. For the CDR3, the DNA is TGTGCCAGCAGCTTAGTTTTTGCTAGCGGGAGGACCCAGTACTTC.

The rearrangement joins TRBV6-5 to TRBJ2-7, with D tentatively TRBD2 (5 bases). Germline CDR1 and CDR2: MNHEY and SVGAGI. The CDR3 has 15 amino acids. V lost 6 bases to trimming and J lost 2 bases, with 17 bases between them. CDR3 in DNA: TGTGCCAGCAGAAAGACACCCGGACTGGCCTACGAGCAGTACTTC. Its protein is CASRKTPGLAYEQYF.

The V call is TRBV6-4, the J call TRBJ2-3; 9 nucleotides line up with TRBD2. J was trimmed by 4 bases and V by 3 bases; bases with no gene match: 8. The CDR3 runs to 16 residues. Germline V gene lookup returns CDR1 MRHNA and CDR2 SNTAGT. The CDR3 DNA reads as TGTGCCAGCAGTGAGATTAGCGGGAGTAGAGCAGATACGCAGTATTTT. It yields the protein CASSEISGSRADTQYF.

V and J are TRBV5-1 and TRBJ2-7; 8 bases map to TRBD1. The V and J ends lost 4 bases and 3 bases, in that order; junction bases with no gene match: 9. This CDR3 is 15 amino acids long. Germline CDR1 and CDR2: SGHRS and YFSETQ. The chain's CDR3 is CASSTGTGGFYEQYF. CDR3 nucleotides: TGCGCCAGCAGCACAGGGACAGGTGGGTTCTACGAGCAGTACTTC.

This chain connects TRBV6-6 to TRBJ2-5; 9 bases are a match to TRBD1. With V trimmed by 6 bases and J by 4 bases, 12 bases remained unmatched. CDR1 is MNHNY and CDR2 is SVGAGI in the germline V gene (reference sequence). This CDR3 is built from 16 residues. The CDR3 here is CASSGTSGTGLETQYF. In nucleotides, the CDR3 is TGTGCCAGCAGCGGAACCTCCGGGACAGGGTTAGAGACCCAGTACTTC.

Concerning this clone: The germline gene is not matched at one end of the junction; a read error may be the cause. J is TRBJ2-7 and V is TRBV7-9; TRBD1 is a possible D gene (6 bases). The CDR3 consists of 12 residues. The germline V gene has CDR1 SEHNR and CDR2 FQNEAQ (reference sequence). In DNA, the CDR3 is TGTGCCAGCAGCTACGACCGGGACACGGGGCACTTC. Its protein is CASSYDRDTGHF.

This clone occurred a few times. This chain joins TRBV14 and TRBJ1-1, with unresolved D. There are 13 residues in the CDR3. The germline V gene has CDR1 SGHDN and CDR2 FVKESK. The V gene lost 4 bases and the J gene lost 1 base, with 7 bases spanning the gap. The CDR3 spells CASSLTRNTEAFF. CDR3 nucleotides: TGTGCCAGCAGCCTTACACGGAACACTGAAGCTTTCTTT.

The chain combines TRBV4-1 with TRBJ2-1, with 11 bases aligning to TRBD2. The CDR3 covers 19 residues. Germline V CDR1 and CDR2: MGHRA, YSYEKL. With V trimmed by 1 base and J by 1 base, 9 bases remained unmatched. Written as DNA, the CDR3 is TGCGCCAGCAGCCAAGGTGGGCTAGCGGGGGGCAGGTCCTACAATGAGCAGTTCTTC. Its translation is CASSQGGLAGGRSYNEQFF.

J is TRBJ2-3 and V is TRBV18; 11 nucleotides match TRBD2. The V and J ends lost 6 bases and 3 bases, in that order; junction bases with no gene match: 14. CDR1 and CDR2 from the germline V gene are KGHSH and LQKENI. This CDR3 has 18 residues. The CDR3 coding sequence is TGTGCCAGCTCGACCCAACTAGCGGGGGACCGCGGGACAGATACGCAGTATTTT. Residues: CASSTQLAGDRGTDTQYF. The whole variable domain, remainder taken from reference TRBV18 and TRBJ2-3, is NAGVMQNPRHLVRRRGQEARLRCSPMKGHSHVYWYRQLPEEGLKFMVYLQKENIIDESGMPKERFSAEFPKEGPSILRIQQVVRGDSAAYFCASSTQLAGDRGTDTQYFGPGTRLTVL.

Only a few counts were recorded for this clone. The chain links TRBV11-2 to TRBJ1-6; no firm D call. CDR1 and CDR2 from the germline V gene are SGHAT and FQNNGV. Trimming cost V 4 bases and J 7 bases, with 14 bases left between them. The CDR3 totals 15 residues. The CDR3 coding sequence is TGTGCCAGCAGCTACAATCCTGATTGGAATTCACCCCTCCACTTT. Translation: CASSYNPDWNSPLHF.

This sequence joins TRBV7-2 and TRBJ1-2; a weak D match, TRBD1 (6 bases). With 1 base removed from V and 4 bases from J, the gap between germline ends came to 13 bases. The CDR3 extends over 15 amino acids. From germline, CDR1 is SGHTA and CDR2 FQGNSA. The CDR3 DNA sequence: TGTGCCAGCAGCTTAGGACAATCAGGGGCCTATGGCTACACCTTC. Translating gives CASSLGQSGAYGYTF.

The V call is TRBV13, the J call TRBJ2-3; the D gene is possibly TRBD2 (5 bases). The CDR3 spans 16 residues. Trimming stripped 2 bases from V and 0 bases from J, with 12 bases between. Germline V gene lookup returns CDR1 PRHDT and CDR2 FYEKMQ (reference sequence). CDR3: CASSLSAGLSTDTQYF. CDR3 nucleotides: TGTGCCAGCAGCTTAAGCGCGGGTCTTAGCACAGATACGCAGTATTTT. Drawing the rest from reference TRBV13 and TRBJ2-3, the complete variable domain is AAGVIQSPRHLIKEKRETATLKCYPIPRHDTVYWYQQGPGQDPQFLISFYEKMQSDKGSIPDRFSAQQFSDYHSELNMSSLELGDSALYFCASSLSAGLSTDTQYFGPGTRLTVL.

V gene TRBV18 combines with J gene TRBJ1-5, with 8 bases identical to TRBD1. In germline, CDR1 is KGHSH, CDR2 LQKENI. The CDR3 extends over 14 amino acids. V lost 3 bases and J lost 4; bases outside the gene matches: 2. CDR3 sequence (DNA): TGTGCCAGCTCACCCGGACAGGGTAATCAGCCCCAGCATTTT. This translates into CASSPGQGNQPQHF.

V and J are TRBV4-1 and TRBJ2-3, with D maybe TRBD2 (6 bases). Trimming took off 1 base at V and 0 bases at J, with 14 bases between the two ends. In germline, CDR1 is MGHRA, CDR2 YSYEKL. This CDR3 is 17 amino acids long. CDR3 sequence reads: CASSQARAAGSTDTQYF. The CDR3 coding sequence is TGCGCCAGCAGCCAAGCTAGGGCAGCGGGTAGCACAGATACGCAGTATTTT.

Only one count was recorded for this clone. The J gene is TRBJ2-1, the V gene TRBV11-3; D not certain. V gave up 1 base and J gave up 7 bases, with 8 bases separating them. Per the germline V gene, CDR1 is SGHNT and CDR2 is YENEEA. The CDR3 runs 13 residues. CDR3 region: CASSLAVRNEQFF. CDR3 DNA sequence: TGTGCCAGCAGCTTAGCGGTCCGGAATGAGCAGTTCTTC.

V is TRBV5-5 and J is TRBJ1-6; a weak D match, TRBD1 (6 bases). Germline V lookup: CDR1 SGHKS, CDR2 YYEKEE (reference sequence). V dropped 4 bases and J dropped 4 bases, with 15 bases sitting between them. CDR3 size: 16 residues. Here the CDR3 DNA reads TGTGCCAGCAGCCGCGAAGGACAGCCATATAATTCACCCCTCCACTTT. This sequence encodes CASSREGQPYNSPLHF. Looking up the rest from reference TRBV5-5 and TRBJ1-6 gives the full variable domain: DAGVTQSPTHLIKTRGQQVTLRCSPISGHKSVSWYQQVLGQGPQFIFQYYEKEERGRGNFPDRFSARQFPNYSSELNVNALLLGDSALYLCASSREGQPYNSPLHFGNGTRLTVT.